This T cell receptor (beta chain) derives from a study of T cell repertoires in cytomegalovirus infection. Across the whole study: The authors relied on CMV epitopes, both recently identified HLA-C-restricted and well-studied HLA-B-restricted. Based on public TCR beta signatures, there were indications of CMV infection and of a matching HLA type. Study-level points and caveats: Clonotype analysis showed dominance of the ex vivo response by HLA-C-restricted CMV-specific TCR beta clonotypes. Carriers of CMV and the relevant HLA type were discriminated by public TCR beta frequency.

TCRdb re-derived calls from the reads in MiXCR, one entry per CDR3 protein. The data hold about 130,000 distinct CDR3 sequences, with approximately 30% observed a single time. V was clipped by 6 bases and J by 1 base, with 9 bases between them. This CDR3 has 13 amino acids. CDR1 is MNHEY and CDR2 is SVGEGT in the germline V gene. This clonotype has at least ten counts. Its antigen is undetermined. Source: CD8+ T cells from cultured PBMCs, taken from culture after CMV antigen stimulation. This TCR derives from a human donor in good health (CMV status not recorded). Some clones in this sample may be carry-over from other donors' samples. V gene TRBV6-2 or TRBV6-3 combines with J gene TRBJ1-1; no definite D call. Here the CDR3 reads CASRSGKNTEAFF. The CDR3 DNA sequence: TGTGCCAGCAGATCCGGGAAGAACACTGAAGCTTTCTTT.